The source of this T cell receptor beta chain is a study of blood T cell repertoires in COVID-19. Study details: Sources were T cells, B-cell-depleted T cells, or PBMCs; the material itself was cDNA or gDNA.

Study processing details: By means of reference gene primer amplification, nucleated cell counts were estimated. Some clones are missing from TCRdb's copy, which holds only in-frame ones; the method was immunoSEQ multiplex PCR. The V and J calls and the clone size are those of that table, but D and trimming were determined from the DNA. The table shows under 70,000 clones, with 80% to 90% occurring only once. CDR3 length: 14 amino acids. The V end was cut by 5 bases, the J end by 7 bases, with 15 bases between. Germline CDR1 reads LNHDA; CDR2 reads SQIVND (reference sequence). The source material was peripheral blood. The V call is TRBV19, the J call TRBJ1-5, with a weak D call TRBD1 (6 bases). This TCR derives from a woman in her sixties with COVID-19, enrolled during active disease. The CDR3 loop reads CASSPGWGPQPQHF. The CDR3 DNA sequence: TGTGCCAGTAGTCCCGGGTGGGGGCCCCAGCCCCAGCATTTT.